This is a list of T cell receptor beta chains from one sample in a study of cytomegalovirus exposure and HLA in healthy donors. TCRdb keeps only in-frame clones here, not all; method: immunoSEQ multiplex PCR. The sample lists roughly 60,000 clones; about 69% were seen once. Sequencing used PBMCs. The receptors here all came from a woman aged 25 to 39 in good health and CMV-seronegative. The CDR3 runs from the conserved cysteine through the conserved F or W. The order of the fields is CDR3 length, J gene, V gene, D gene, clone size, CDR3 DNA, CDR3 protein. A D gene is named only where the DNA matches it firmly. The size field is filled for only some rows; it gives once, few, many or a size class.

16 TRBJ2-5 TRBV9 TRBD2 once TGTGCCAGCAGCCCCGGCCGAACGGGAGGAGAAGAGACCCAGTACTTC CASSPGRTGGEETQYF
17 TRBJ2-1 TRBV18 TRBD2 - TGTGCCAGCTCACCACGGGGTAGTCTAGCGGGTCTGAATGAGCAGTTCTTC CASSPRGSLAGLNEQFF
14 TRBJ1-2 TRBV5-4 - - TGTGCCAGCAGCTTGGATACCACCGGCTATGGCTACACCTTC CASSLDTTGYGYTF
14 TRBJ2-7 TRBV5-4 - few TGTGCCAGCAGCGTCGGGCAGGGTCCCCTCGAGCAGTACTTC CASSVGQGPLEQYF
15 TRBJ1-4 TRBV5-6 TRBD1 once TGTGCCAGCAGAGAGTCCGGGACAGGGGATGAAAAACTGTTTTTT CASRESGTGDEKLFF
13 TRBJ2-5 TRBV21-1 - - TGTGCCAGCGCCCGACTGCACCAAGAGACCCAGTACTTC CASARLHQETQYF
15 TRBJ2-7 TRBV11-3 TRBD1 - TGTGCCAGCAGCCCAGAAAGTGGACAGGACTACGAGCAGTACTTC CASSPESGQDYEQYF
15 TRBJ2-7 TRBV6-6 TRBD2 once TGTGCCAGCAGTTACGCGACTAGCGGCTCCTACGAGCAGTACTTC CASSYATSGSYEQYF
14 TRBJ2-1 TRBV9 - - TGTGCCAGCAGCGCCCCCGCGGGCGGGAATGAGCAGTTCTTC CASSAPAGGNEQFF
16 TRBJ2-5 TRBV7-9 TRBD1 few TGTGCCAGCAGCTCCACTTGGACAGGGGGGTCAGAGACCCAGTACTTC CASSSTWTGGSETQYF
16 TRBJ2-5 TRBV15 TRBD2 - TGTGCCACCAGCAGAGGACTAGCGGGATTCCAAGAGACCCAGTACTTC CATSRGLAGFQETQYF
15 TRBJ1-6 TRBV11-3 - - TGTGCCAGCAGCTTAGACGGACAGAATAATTCACCCCTCCACTTT CASSLDGQNNSPLHF
15 TRBJ2-5 TRBV27 - - TGTGCCAGCAGTCCCCTAGGGGGACGCCCCGTCGACCAGTACTTC CASSPLGGRPVDQYF
18 TRBJ2-2 TRBV7-9 - - TGTGCCAGCAGCTTAGTGGGGACCGGGACATCGAACACCGGGGAGCTGTTTTTT CASSLVGTGTSNTGELFF
15 TRBJ2-5 TRBV4-3 - - TGCGCCAGCAGCCAAGAGAGGTTCAGACGGGAGACCCAGTACTTC CASSQERFRRETQYF
14 TRBJ2-1 TRBV5-1 TRBD2 - TGCGCCTCCTCCACTAGCGGGGGGTTCAATGAGCAGTTCTTC CASSTSGGFNEQFF
15 TRBJ2-1 TRBV7-2 - - TGTGCCAGCAGCTTAGCTAGCGGAAACTACAATGAGCAGTTCTTC CASSLASGNYNEQFF
15 TRBJ1-1 TRBV5-4 TRBD1 - TGTGCCAGCAGCTCCCAGGACAGGGGGTTAACTGAAGCTTTCTTT CASSSQDRGLTEAFF
17 TRBJ1-1 TRBV19 - - TGTGCCAGTAGTATAGAACGACACCGGGAATGGAACACTGAAGCTTTCTTT CASSIERHREWNTEAFF
15 TRBJ1-2 TRBV18 - - TGTGCCAGCTCACCAACACAGGGAGCTAACTATGGCTACACCTTC CASSPTQGANYGYTF
16 TRBJ2-2 TRBV7-9 - - TGTTCCAGCAGCTTAGGGCGGGCGGGAATCACCGGGGAGCTGTTTTTT CSSSLGRAGITGELFF
14 TRBJ1-1 TRBV7-9 - - TGTGCCAGCTGGACTAGGACTTTGAACACTGAAGCTTTCTTT CASWTRTLNTEAFF
16 TRBJ2-1 TRBV2 TRBD1 - TGTGCCAGCAGGGAGGACAGGGCGCCCCCTTACAATGAGCAGTTCTTC CASREDRAPPYNEQFF
15 TRBJ2-5 TRBV5-1 TRBD1 - TGCGCCAGCAGCTTGAAGGTGGACAGGCTGGGGTCCATGTACTTC CASSLKVDRLGSMYF
14 TRBJ2-1 TRBV9 - - TGTGCCAGCAGCGGACCGGGAGTCTACAATGAGCAGTTCTTC CASSGPGVYNEQFF
16 TRBJ1-5 TRBV6-6 - - TGTGCCAGCAGTTACCTGGACACTTATAGCAATCAGCCCCAGCATTTT CASSYLDTYSNQPQHF
17 TRBJ1-3 TRBV28 TRBD1 - TGTGCCAGCAGGACAACTACAGGGGGTAGAACTGGAAACACCATATATTTT CASRTTTGGRTGNTIYF
14 TRBJ1-6 TRBV18 - - TGTGCCAGCTCACCGGGGACTGGTGATTTGGCCCTCCACTTT CASSPGTGDLALHF
12 TRBJ2-3 TRBV7-2 - - TGTGCCAGCAGCTTAAGCGCGGATACGCAGTATTTT CASSLSADTQYF
14 TRBJ2-7 TRBV2 - - TGTGCCAGCCGCGCCGACTCCCCTACCTACGAGCAGTACTTC CASRADSPTYEQYF
15 TRBJ2-7 TRBV11-2 - - TGTGCCAGCAGCTTAGGGGTGGGAGACTACTACGAGCAGTACTTC CASSLGVGDYYEQYF